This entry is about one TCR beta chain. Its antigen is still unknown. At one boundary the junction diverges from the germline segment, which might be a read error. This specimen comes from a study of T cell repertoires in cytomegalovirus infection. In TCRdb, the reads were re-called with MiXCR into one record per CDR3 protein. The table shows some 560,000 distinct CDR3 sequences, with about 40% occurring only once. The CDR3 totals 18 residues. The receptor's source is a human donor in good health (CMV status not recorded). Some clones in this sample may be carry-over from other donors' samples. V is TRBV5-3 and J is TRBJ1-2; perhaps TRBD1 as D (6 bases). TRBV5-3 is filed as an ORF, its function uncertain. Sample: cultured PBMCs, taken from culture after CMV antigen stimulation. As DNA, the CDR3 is TGTGCCAGCAGCTTGAAAGGGGGGGTGGCAGGCGAAAACTATGGCTACACCTTC. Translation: CASSLKGGVAGENYGYTF.